This T cell receptor (beta chain) was sequenced in a study of somatic mutations in cytotoxic T cells in rheumatoid arthritis. Across the study: Before any treatment began, 30 to 35 ml EDTA peripheral blood was collected from patients right after diagnosis. Findings and caveats of the study: For rheumatoid arthritis patients, CD8+ clonality increased with age, whereas it did not in healthy controls. There was no significant difference in CD8+ T-cell clonality between rheumatoid arthritis patients and age-matched healthy controls.

Germline CDR1 reads SEHNR; CDR2 reads FQNEAQ (reference sequence). This CDR3 is built from 15 residues. Trimming removed 3 bases from V and 4 bases from J, with 12 bases in between. Some clones are missing from TCRdb's copy, which holds only in-frame ones; the method was immunoSEQ multiplex PCR. The repertoire consists of over 15,000 clones, with approximately 67% occurring once and the leading ten covering roughly 18%. A word on this clone: Its antigen is unidentified.

The chain combines TRBV7-9 with TRBJ2-2, with a weak D call TRBD2 (6 bases). The TCR was taken from an adult with rheumatoid arthritis. Material for sequencing was CD8+ T cells sorted from blood. CDR3 sequence (DNA): TGTGCCAGCAGCTTTATCATCGGGAGCACCGGGGAGCTGTTTTTT. Its protein is CASSFIIGSTGELFF.